Listed below are T cell receptor beta chains from one sample, sequenced in a study of spatial heterogeneity in lung cancer. TCRdb recomputed calls from the 5' RACE reads with MiXCR, one row per CDR3 protein. The table lists approximately 39,000 distinct CDR3 sequences, over 6.5% of them singletons. Sample: PBMCs, taken at follow-up. Every receptor here comes from a male donor with early-stage non-small cell lung cancer. Both conserved end residues are trimmed from each CDR3.

v_call,cdr3_aa
TRBV5-8,ARTGAPRTEAF
TRBV3-1,ASSQDDRPRNTEAF
TRBV7-8,ASSLDPPEAYGYT
TRBV27,ASSPGQGEQF
TRBV30,AWSGAGNMNTEAF
TRBV6-2/TRBV6-3,ASSLGRNTEAF
TRBV12-3/TRBV12-4,ASSPSGTGAEAF
TRBV20-1,SAPEGRGTSGYT
TRBV12-3/TRBV12-4,ASSYRGSRSNQPQH
TRBV4-1,ASSQNSLTGTEAF
TRBV7-6,ASSSSSTSGGSSYNEQF
TRBV28,ASSLFGGPSTEAF
TRBV10-3,AISGTGGLGVTQETQY
TRBV28,ASSSGQPGDEKLF
TRBV19,ASSTQGGAGELF
TRBV20-1,SARDGHRNEKLF
TRBV14,ASSHGLAGNLREQY
TRBV5-1,ASSSGQTQETQY
TRBV10-3,AISLGHGGPDTQY
TRBV2,ASSSGGPGRTSYEQY
TRBV12-3/TRBV12-4,ASSFFGGQAGELF